This entry lists 25 T cell receptor beta chains sequenced from one sample in a study of blood T cell repertoires in COVID-19. TCRdb's table, derived via immunoSEQ multiplex PCR, lists solely in-frame clones and lacks some. This sample has about 340,000 clones, with 80% to 90% found just once. Sample: PBMCs or T cells enriched from blood (not recorded which). The source is a middle-aged woman with acute COVID-19.

This clone occurred once. This sequence joins TRBV6-5 and TRBJ1-2; D may be TRBD1 (5 bases). Per the germline V gene, CDR1 is MNHEY and CDR2 is SVGAGI. This CDR3 is built from 15 residues. V lost 5 bases and J lost 4, with 17 bases in between. The CDR3 here is CASSTTIQGSYGYTF. Here the CDR3 DNA reads TGTGCCAGCAGTACTACGATCCAGGGATCCTATGGCTACACCTTC.

Regarding this clone: One end of the junction does not line up with germline, which may come from a read error. The chain couples TRBV3-1 (or the pseudogene TRBV3-2) to TRBJ1-2; D is unresolved. CDR3 length equals 12 residues. CDR1 is LGHDT, CDR2 YNNKEL, per germline (reference sequence). CDR3 region: CASSQDSVVLSF. CDR3 nucleotide sequence: TGTGCCAGCAGCCAAGATTCAGTGGTCCTCTCTTTC.

V and J are TRBV19 and TRBJ1-2, with TRBD1 identical over 9 bases. From germline, CDR1 is LNHDA and CDR2 SQIVND (reference sequence). Unmatched junction bases numbered 20, after V lost 7 bases and J lost 5 bases. There are 18 residues in the CDR3. CDR3 in amino acids: CASNKLGRTGGRMYGYTF. CDR3 in DNA: TGTGCCAGTAATAAACTCGGCCGAACAGGGGGCAGGATGTATGGCTACACCTTC. The variable domain in full, completed from reference TRBV19 and TRBJ1-2, reads DGGITQSPKYLFRKEGQNVTLSCEQNLNHDAMYWYRQDPGQGLRLIYYSQIVNDFQKGDIAEGYSVSREKKESFPLTVTSAQKNPTAFYLCASNKLGRTGGRMYGYTFGSGTRLTVV.

The CDR3, as DNA: TGTGCCAGCAGCTTCAGGGACGGCGGGGCCTACGAGCAGTACTTC. Its protein is CASSFRDGGAYEQYF. This sequence joins TRBV7-2 and TRBJ2-7; TRBD2 is a possible D gene (6 bases). The CDR3 spans 15 residues. The germline V and J ends were trimmed by 3 bases and 2 bases, with 14 bases remaining between them. Per germline, CDR1 SGHTA and CDR2 FQGNSA.

The chain recombines TRBV3-1 (or the pseudogene TRBV3-2) with TRBJ1-1; no definite D call. The V end lost 0 bases, the J end lost 2 bases, and 7 bases lay between the germline ends. Per germline, CDR1 LGHDT and CDR2 YNNKEL (reference sequence). The CDR3 is 14 amino acids. For the CDR3, the DNA is TGTGCCAGCAGCCAAGATCTGGCTAACACTGAAGCTTTCTTT. It is translated as CASSQDLANTEAFF.

V is TRBV5-1 and J is TRBJ2-7; TRBD1 matches at 8 bases. Germline V gene lookup returns CDR1 SGHRS and CDR2 YFSETQ. This CDR3 is built from 15 residues. Trimming cost V 3 bases and J 2 bases; bases outside gene matches: 7. CDR3 region: CASSSGTGRTYEQYF. CDR3 coding DNA: TGCGCCAGCAGCTCGGGGACAGGAAGAACCTACGAGCAGTACTTC.

This clone was counted between two and nine times. The V and J genes are TRBV19 and TRBJ1-6, with D maybe TRBD1 (6 bases). V dropped 7 bases and J dropped 14 bases, with 21 bases sitting between them. In germline, CDR1 is LNHDA, CDR2 SQIVND (reference sequence). The CDR3 loop spans 14 amino acids. CDR3 residues: CASTEAGRGGTLHF. The CDR3 region has the DNA TGTGCCAGTACCGAGGCTGGCAGGGGTGGAACCCTCCACTTT.

The chain is built from TRBV28 and TRBJ1-2, with D possibly TRBD1 on 6 matching bases. Deletions cut 3 bases from V and 4 bases from J, with 15 bases between. The germline V gene encodes CDR1 MDHEN and CDR2 SYDVKM. The CDR3 covers 15 residues. CDR3 loop: CASSFPRQAFYGYTF. CDR3 nucleotides: TGTGCCAGCAGTTTTCCCCGACAGGCGTTCTATGGCTACACCTTC.

J is TRBJ2-2 and V is TRBV5-5; 7 bases line up with TRBD2. The V gene's germline CDR1 is SGHKS and CDR2 YYEKEE (reference sequence). J gave up 6 bases and V 6 bases, and 11 bases lay outside the gene matches. The CDR3 covers 15 residues. CDR3 nucleotides: TGTGCCAGCACCTGGGGGACTATCCATGCCGGGGAGCTGTTTTTT. As protein: CASTWGTIHAGELFF. Together with reference TRBV5-5 and TRBJ2-2, the CDR3 gives the full variable domain: DAGVTQSPTHLIKTRGQQVTLRCSPISGHKSVSWYQQVLGQGPQFIFQYYEKEERGRGNFPDRFSARQFPNYSSELNVNALLLGDSALYLCASTWGTIHAGELFFGEGSRLTVL.

V gene TRBV27 combines with J gene TRBJ2-3; a possible D gene is TRBD1 (5 bases). CDR3 length equals 14 residues. V lost 2 bases to trimming and J lost 2 bases, with 8 bases between them. Germline lookup yields CDR1 MNHEY and CDR2 SMNVEV (reference sequence). This chain's CDR3 is CASSLRTNTDTQYF. The CDR3 nucleotides are TGTGCCAGCAGTTTACGGACAAACACAGATACGCAGTATTTT.

V gene TRBV14 combines with J gene TRBJ2-2, with TRBD1 matching 8 bases. The CDR3 runs 15 residues. Germline V lookup: CDR1 SGHDN, CDR2 FVKESK. V was clipped by 7 bases and J by 5 bases; unmatched bases: 9. The chain's CDR3 is CASTSQGARTGELFF. CDR3 DNA: TGTGCCAGCACCTCTCAGGGGGCGCGAACCGGGGAGCTGTTTTTT. Full variable domain (remainder filled in from reference TRBV14 and TRBJ2-2): EAGVTQFPSHSVIEKGQTVTLRCDPISGHDNLYWYRRVMGKEIKFLLHFVKESKQDESGMPNNRFLAERTGGTYSTLKVQPAELEDSGVYFCASTSQGARTGELFFGEGSRLTVL.

The J gene is TRBJ2-1, the V gene TRBV7-3, with a tentative D call TRBD1 (5 bases). Trimming took off 1 base at V and 2 bases at J, with 9 bases between the two ends. Germline CDR1 is SGHTA and CDR2 is FQGTGA. The CDR3 has 15 amino acids. CDR3 residues: CASSLRLGPYNEQFF. CDR3 coding DNA: TGTGCCAGCAGCTTAAGATTGGGGCCCTACAATGAGCAGTTCTTC.

J is TRBJ2-3 and V is TRBV9; TRBD2 is a possible D gene (6 bases). V gave up 4 bases and J gave up 1 base, with 10 bases separating them. The CDR3 extends over 14 amino acids. Germline CDR1 SGDLS, CDR2 YYNGEE. The CDR3 loop reads CASSIGGRTDTQYF. The CDR3 nucleotides read TGTGCCAGCAGCATCGGAGGGCGCACAGATACGCAGTATTTT.

J is TRBJ2-1 and V is TRBV5-1; D perhaps matches TRBD1 (5 bases). CDR3 size: 13 residues. CDR1 and CDR2 from the germline V gene are SGHRS and YFSETQ. V lost 2 bases to trimming and J lost 6 bases, with 9 bases between them. The CDR3 DNA is TGCGCCAGCAGCTTAGACAGCTTCAATGAGCAGTTCTTC. Its translation is CASSLDSFNEQFF.

The chain uses TRBV7-9 and TRBJ1-2; no clear D gene. Germline-derived CDR1 and CDR2 are SEHNR and FQNEAQ (reference sequence). CDR3 size: 15 residues. V was pared by 2 bases and J by 7 bases, with 17 bases between. The CDR3 bases are TGTGCCAGCAGCTTATATTCTCAGGTCCCGTCTGGCTACACCTTC. Protein product: CASSLYSQVPSGYTF. The complete variable domain, with remaining parts taken from reference TRBV7-9 and TRBJ1-2, reads DTGVSQNPRHKITKRGQNVTFRCDPISEHNRLYWYRQTLGQGPEFLTYFQNEAQLEKSRLLSDRFSAERPKGSFSTLEIQRTEQGDSAMYLCASSLYSQVPSGYTFGSGTRLTVV.

This clone was observed a single time. This sequence joins TRBV20-1 and TRBJ2-1; TRBD2 might be the D (5 bases). CDR3 length: 11 residues. Trimming removed 5 bases at V and 11 bases at J, with 13 bases between. Per germline, CDR1 DFQATT and CDR2 SNEGSKA (reference sequence). DNA for the CDR3: TGCAGTGCTCGCCCATCGGGGAAGCAGTTCTTC. This gives the protein CSARPSGKQFF.

V and J are TRBV5-4 and TRBJ2-7; 10 bases line up with TRBD1. Unmatched junction bases numbered 6, after V lost 4 bases and J lost 2 bases. This CDR3 has 15 residues. The germline V gene has CDR1 SGHNT and CDR2 YYREEE (reference sequence). For the CDR3, the DNA is TGTGCCAGCAGCAACCCAGGGACAGGGGCCTACGAGCAGTACTTC. This gives the protein CASSNPGTGAYEQYF.

The chain is built from TRBV5-6 and TRBJ2-1, with TRBD2 identical over 14 bases. J gave up 5 bases and V 4 bases, and 11 bases lay outside the gene matches. The CDR3 is made up of 18 amino acids. Germline V gene data show CDR1 as SGHDT and CDR2 as YYEEEE. DNA of the CDR3: TGTGCCAGCAGCCCAGGACTAGCGGGAGGACCCCGACACAATGAGCAGTTCTTC. Amino acids: CASSPGLAGGPRHNEQFF.

The V call is TRBV5-1, the J call TRBJ1-1; 9 bases match TRBD1. The CDR3 runs to 13 residues. Unmatched junction bases numbered 2, after V lost 3 bases and J lost 5 bases. Germline CDR1 SGHRS, CDR2 YFSETQ. The chain's CDR3 is CASSSTGGTEAFF. Written as DNA, the CDR3 is TGCGCCAGCAGCTCGACAGGGGGAACTGAAGCTTTCTTT.

J is TRBJ2-7 and V is TRBV9, with TRBD1 as a possible D gene (6 bases). The CDR3 runs 14 residues. V lost 0 bases and J 11 bases, leaving 18 bases between the germline ends. CDR1 is SGDLS and CDR2 is YYNGEE in the germline V gene. The DNA of the CDR3 is TGTGCCAGCAGCGTAGTGCCGACAGGCCTGGTGAAGTACTTC. Translation gives CASSVVPTGLVKYF. The full variable domain, rest sourced from reference TRBV9 and TRBJ2-7, is DSGVTQTPKHLITATGQRVTLRCSPRSGDLSVYWYQQSLDQGLQFLIQYYNGEERAKGNILERFSAQQFPDLHSELNLSSLELGDSALYFCASSVVPTGLVKYFGPGTRLTVT.

The V gene is TRBV18, the J gene TRBJ1-4; the match to TRBD1 covers 7 bases. Trimming removed 2 bases from V and 5 bases from J; junction bases left unmatched: 2. This CDR3 has 14 amino acids. CDR1 and CDR2 (germline): KGHSH, LQKENI. CDR3 loop: CASSPGTVNEKLFF. Here the CDR3 DNA reads TGTGCCAGCTCACCAGGGACAGTAAATGAAAAACTGTTTTTT.

V and J are TRBV5-1 and TRBJ1-4; 10 bases line up with TRBD1. The V segment lost 0 bases and the J segment 6 bases; nucleotides outside the gene matches: 2. Germline values: CDR1 SGHRS, CDR2 YFSETQ. The CDR3 consists of 15 residues. In nucleotides, the CDR3 is TGCGCCAGCAGCTTGGCCGGGACAGGGGATGAAAAACTGTTTTTT. Translated: CASSLAGTGDEKLFF.

The gene calls are TRBV5-1 and TRBJ2-2; 8 nucleotides align to TRBD2. The CDR3 is 16 amino acids. Germline CDR1 reads SGHRS; CDR2 reads YFSETQ. Unmatched junction bases numbered 8, after V lost 0 bases and J lost 7 bases. DNA of the CDR3: TGCGCCAGCAGCTTGGAATCCAGCGGGGGATTCGGGGAGCTGTTTTTT. It translates to CASSLESSGGFGELFF.

This rearrangement joins TRBV6-5 to TRBJ1-1; D is uncertain. This CDR3 region has 13 residues. V was shortened by 7 bases and J by 0 bases, with 9 bases between the two germline ends. The germline gives CDR1 MNHEY, CDR2 SVGAGI. The CDR3 is CASTLSVNTEAFF. In nucleotides, the CDR3 is TGTGCCAGCACCTTGTCGGTGAACACTGAAGCTTTCTTT.

The chain recombines TRBV7-2 with TRBJ1-2; a possible D gene is TRBD1 (5 bases). Trimming took 5 bases from V and 7 from J, leaving 20 bases between them. Per the germline V gene, CDR1 is SGHTA and CDR2 is FQGNSA. CDR3 length: 15 residues. CDR3: CASSLLRGREVGYTF. The CDR3 nucleotides read TGTGCCAGCAGCCTCCTGAGAGGCAGGGAGGTTGGCTACACCTTC.